This TCR beta chain originates from a study of shared clonotypes between healthy human individuals. It was CD45RO-negative cells, positively selected for CCR7, that made up naive CD8 cells, with terminally differentiated effector memory CD45RA+ cells excluded. Nashville, Tennessee was home to all donors, who were Caucasian adults. J lost 4 bases, V lost 1 base, and 8 bases had no gene match. Germline V gene data show CDR1 as SGHAT and CDR2 as FQNNGV. The CDR3 totals 16 residues. Some clones are missing from TCRdb's copy, which holds only in-frame ones; the method was immunoSEQ multiplex PCR. The profile shows about 1,900,000 clones, over 85% of them singletons.

This clonotype originated in a young man in good health. The rearrangement uses TRBV11-2 and TRBJ2-7; TRBD1 matches at 9 bases. Sequencing was done on a sample of naive CD8+ T cells sorted from blood. CDR3 nucleotides: TGTGCCAGCAGCTTAGCCCCCTCGACAGGGGGTTACGAGCAGTACTTC. Protein sequence: CASSLAPSTGGYEQYF. Filled out from reference TRBV11-2 and TRBJ2-7, the complete variable domain reads EAGVAQSPRYKIIEKRQSVAFWCNPISGHATLYWYQQILGQGPKLLIQFQNNGVVDDSQLPKDRFSAERLKGVDSTLKIQPAKLEDSAVYLCASSLAPSTGGYEQYFGPGTRLTVT.